These T cell receptor beta chains were read from a single sample in a study of neurological immune-mediated disorders. TCRdb fed the 5' RACE reads into MiXCR, producing one record per CDR3 protein. The sample lists about 120,000 distinct CDR3 sequences, around 3% occurring once. Sequencing input: PBMCs. The origin of the receptors is a woman in her 30s with multiple sclerosis. Both conserved end residues are part of each CDR3. A D gene is named only where the DNA matches it firmly. The size field is filled for only some rows; it gives once, few, many or a size class.

many	TRBV5-1	TRBD2	TRBJ2-3	TGCGCCAGCAGCCGGACTAGCGGGCTAGATACGCAGTATTTT	CASSRTSGLDTQYF
many	TRBV6-5	TRBD1	TRBJ1-1	TGTGCCAGCAGCCCAGGGGGACAGCCGAACACTGAAGCTTTCTTT	CASSPGGQPNTEAFF
few	TRBV7-7	NA	TRBJ2-1	TGTGCCAGCAGCTCCACCCCCGGGGGCAATGAGCAGTTCTTC	CASSSTPGGNEQFF
many	TRBV6-5	TRBD2	TRBJ2-7	TGTGCCAGCAGTTACCGGGGGGGGCTAGACGAGCAGTACTTC	CASSYRGGLDEQYF
many	TRBV12-3/TRBV12-4	TRBD1	TRBJ2-5	TGTGCCAGCAGTCCTCAGACAGGGGGAGAGACCCAGTACTTC	CASSPQTGGETQYF
many	TRBV7-8	NA	TRBJ2-7	TGTGCCAGCAGCCGCCTAATACAGGGCCGGTCCTACGAGCAGTACTTC	CASSRLIQGRSYEQYF
many	TRBV11-2	NA	TRBJ1-4	TGTGCCAGCAGCTTAGGACTGTGGGGTTCTGAAAAACTGTTTTTT	CASSLGLWGSEKLFF
few	TRBV20-1	NA	TRBJ2-2	TGCAGTGCTAGAGATGGGGGTTCCACCGGGGAGCTGTTTTTT	CSARDGGSTGELFF
many	TRBV9	NA	TRBJ1-2	TGTGCCAGCAGCCTTCCCCCCTGGGGTGGCTACACCTTC	CASSLPPWGGYTF
NA	TRBV29-1	TRBD2	TRBJ2-7	TGCAGCGTTGAACGACTAGCGGACTACGAGCAGTACTTC	CSVERLADYEQYF
many	TRBV20-1	NA	TRBJ1-4	TGCAGTGCTCCTTACCCAAGGGGGACTAATGAAAAACTGTTTTTT	CSAPYPRGTNEKLFF
many	TRBV2	NA	TRBJ1-1	TGTGCCAGCAGTGGAACCGGGACAAGGGGTACTGAAGCTTTCTTT	CASSGTGTRGTEAFF
few	TRBV7-2	TRBD1	TRBJ2-5	TGTGCCAGCAGCTCCAGGACAGGGGGCGTGGAGACCCAGTACTTC	CASSSRTGGVETQYF
many	TRBV7-2	NA	TRBJ1-2	TGTGCCAGCAGCTTAGAGCCAGGCTGGTATGGCTACACCTTC	CASSLEPGWYGYTF
many	TRBV12-3/TRBV12-4	NA	TRBJ2-2	TGTGCCAGCAGTTTGAGTTGGGTTCGTGTGGCCGGGGAGCTGTTTTTT	CASSLSWVRVAGELFF
many	TRBV12-3/TRBV12-4	NA	TRBJ2-2	TGTGCCAGCAGTTTAGCGAAGGAATCGACCGGGGAGCTGTTTTTT	CASSLAKESTGELFF
many	TRBV7-8	NA	TRBJ2-7	TGTGCCAGCAGCTTAGTGGTGTTTGCACAGGAGGCCTACGAGCAGTACTTC	CASSLVVFAQEAYEQYF
many	TRBV29-1	NA	TRBJ2-7	TGCAGCGTTCACAGCTCCTACGAGCAGTACTTC	CSVHSSYEQYF
many	TRBV20-1	TRBD2	TRBJ2-1	TGCAGTGCCGTATTAGGCGGGGGGGAATTCAATGAGCAGTTCTTC	CSAVLGGGEFNEQFF
NA	TRBV19	NA	TRBJ1-5	TGTGCCAGTAGTAAAGGACAGTGGGGCAATAAGACCCAGAATTTT	CASSKGQWGNKTQNF
many	TRBV27	NA	TRBJ1-4	TGTGCCAGCAGTCCCCGTAGGGGCGAAAAACTGTTTTTT	CASSPRRGEKLFF
many	TRBV5-1	NA	TRBJ1-4	TGCGCCAGCAGCTTGGGGGGGAGGACGAATGAAAAACTGTTTTTT	CASSLGGRTNEKLFF
many	TRBV20-1	NA	TRBJ2-1	TGCAGTGCTGCCTCACCGGGACCGGGCGGCAATGAGCAGTTCTTC	CSAASPGPGGNEQFF
NA	TRBV18	TRBD2	TRBJ2-7	TGTGCCAGCTCACCACGGGTTGGGACTAGCGGGAGTCACGAGCAGTACTTC	CASSPRVGTSGSHEQYF
many	TRBV10-3	TRBD1	TRBJ2-7	TGTGCCATCAGCGGCCAGGACAGGGGCGAGGACGAGCAGTACTTC	CAISGQDRGEDEQYF
few	TRBV6-4	TRBD1	TRBJ2-7	TGTGCCAGCAGTGAAGAGGACAGGGACGATCAGTGCTCCTACGAGCAGTACTTC	CASSEEDRDDQCSYEQYF
many	TRBV5-1	NA	TRBJ2-5	TGCGCCAGCAGCTCCCCTGGGGGGCGCAGGACCCAGTACTTC	CASSSPGGRRTQYF
many	TRBV20-1	NA	TRBJ2-2	TGCAGTGCTTCTGCCGGGGGGCGCTGGGCCGGGGAGCTGTTTTTT	CSASAGGRWAGELFF
many	TRBV5-1	NA	TRBJ2-5	TGCGCCAGCAGTGGTCAGGGGGGAGAGACCCAGTACTTC	CASSGQGGETQYF
many	TRBV6-2/TRBV6-3	TRBD1	TRBJ1-1	TGTGCCAGCAGTTACTCGACACAGGGGGCAACTGAAGCTTTCTTT	CASSYSTQGATEAFF
many	TRBV20-1	TRBD1	TRBJ2-7	TGCAGTGCCCCCGGGACAGGGGGCTCTTACGAGCAGTACTTC	CSAPGTGGSYEQYF
many	TRBV7-9	NA	TRBJ2-7	TGTGCCAGCAGCTTAGATGGCGAGCAGTACTTC	CASSLDGEQYF
many	TRBV10-2	NA	TRBJ2-1	TGCGCCAGCAGTGAGTCTGGACCCTACAATGAGCAGTTCTTC	CASSESGPYNEQFF
many	TRBV29-1	NA	TRBJ1-1	TGCAGCGTTGAAGGCAGGGGCAGACTCCGGGGAGGGACTGAAGCTTTCTTT	CSVEGRGRLRGGTEAFF
many	TRBV11-2	TRBD2	TRBJ2-7	TGTGCCAGCAGTGGGCCCGGGGGGGTCTCCTACGAGCAGTACTTC	CASSGPGGVSYEQYF
NA	TRBV10-1	TRBD2	TRBJ2-5	TGCGCCAGCAAGGTAGCGACTAGCCGTCGAGAGACCCAGTACTTC	CASKVATSRRETQYF
many	TRBV2	NA	TRBJ1-4	TGTGCCAGCAGTGAACGGGACACTCCAGGGGAAAAACTGTTTTTT	CASSERDTPGEKLFF
many	TRBV4-1	NA	TRBJ2-4	TGCGCCAGCAGCCCGGAGGCCAGAGCCAAAAACATTCAGTACTTC	CASSPEARAKNIQYF
many	TRBV5-6	NA	TRBJ2-7	TGTGCCAGCAGCTCTACCCCACTCAGCTTCTACGAGCAGTACTTC	CASSSTPLSFYEQYF
many	TRBV20-1	TRBD1	TRBJ1-4	TGCAGTGCTCCGGGACAGGGTGTTGAAAAACTGTTTTTT	CSAPGQGVEKLFF
many	TRBV29-1	TRBD1	TRBJ2-1	TGCAGCGCTCGACAGACAGGGAACTACAATGAGCAGTTCTTC	CSARQTGNYNEQFF
many	TRBV7-2	NA	TRBJ1-6	TGTGCCAGCAGCCCCATTATTGCGACAGGCGGCGGAAATTCACCCCTCCACTTT	CASSPIIATGGGNSPLHF
many	TRBV2	NA	TRBJ2-1	TGTGCCAGCAGTCCCCGGCTTCCCTTCAATGAGCAGTTCTTC	CASSPRLPFNEQFF
many	TRBV10-3	NA	TRBJ1-2	TGTGCCATCAGTGAGTACGAGAATGGCTACACCTTC	CAISEYENGYTF
many	TRBV20-1	TRBD2	TRBJ2-3	TGCAGTGCTAGAGGGCCCCTAGCGGGCACAGATACGCAGTATTTT	CSARGPLAGTDTQYF
many	TRBV20-1	TRBD1	TRBJ1-2	TGCAGTGCTAGAGGCAAGACAGGGGAAGGCTACACCTTC	CSARGKTGEGYTF
few	TRBV11-2	NA	TRBJ1-4	TGTGCCAGCAGAATCTCCGGACGGCCTAATGAAAAACTGTTTTTT	CASRISGRPNEKLFF
few	TRBV2	NA	TRBJ2-3	TGTGCCAGCAGTGAATACGGGGATACGCAGTATTTT	CASSEYGDTQYF
many	TRBV15	NA	TRBJ1-1	TGTGCCACCAAAACGAACAAGGATCACACTGAAGCTTTCTTT	CATKTNKDHTEAFF
many	TRBV6-6	TRBD1	TRBJ1-2	TGTGCCAGCAGTTACTCGGGACAGGGCCTACCCTATGGCTACACCTTC	CASSYSGQGLPYGYTF
many	TRBV4-3	NA	TRBJ1-6	TGCGCCAGCAGCCAAGATAGGGGAACAGCGAATTCACCCCTCCACTTT	CASSQDRGTANSPLHF
many	TRBV6-5	NA	TRBJ1-1	TGTGCCAGCAGTTACCAAGGGGTTTCTGAAGCTTTCTTT	CASSYQGVSEAFF
many	TRBV10-3	TRBD2	TRBJ2-5	TGTGCCACGACTAGCGGGGGAGAGACCCAGTACTTC	CATTSGGETQYF
many	TRBV20-1	TRBD1	TRBJ1-1	TGCAGTGCTAGCGGGGACAGGCTTCTCATGAACACTGAAGCTTTCTTT	CSASGDRLLMNTEAFF